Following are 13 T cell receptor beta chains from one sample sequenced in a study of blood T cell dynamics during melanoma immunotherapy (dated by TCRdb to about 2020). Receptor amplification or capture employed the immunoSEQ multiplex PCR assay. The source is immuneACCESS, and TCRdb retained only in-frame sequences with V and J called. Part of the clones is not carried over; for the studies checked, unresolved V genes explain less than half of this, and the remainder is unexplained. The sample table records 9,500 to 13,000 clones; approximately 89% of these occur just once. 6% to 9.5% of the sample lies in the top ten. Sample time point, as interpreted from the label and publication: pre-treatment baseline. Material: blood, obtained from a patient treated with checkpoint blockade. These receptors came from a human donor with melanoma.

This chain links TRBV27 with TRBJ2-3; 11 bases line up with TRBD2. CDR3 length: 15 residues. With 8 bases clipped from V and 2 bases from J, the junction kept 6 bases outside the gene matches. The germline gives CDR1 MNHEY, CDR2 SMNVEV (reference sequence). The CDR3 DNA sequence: TGTGCCAGCCACCTAGCGGGAGGACCCACAGATACGCAGTATTTT. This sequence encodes CASHLAGGPTDTQYF.

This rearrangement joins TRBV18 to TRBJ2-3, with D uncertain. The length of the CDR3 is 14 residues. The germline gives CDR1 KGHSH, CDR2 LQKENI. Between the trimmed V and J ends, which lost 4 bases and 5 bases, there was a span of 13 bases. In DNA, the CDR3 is TGTGCCAGCTCACAGTTAGGAGCTGTAGATACGCAGTATTTT. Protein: CASSQLGAVDTQYF. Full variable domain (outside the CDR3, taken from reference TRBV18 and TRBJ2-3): NAGVMQNPRHLVRRRGQEARLRCSPMKGHSHVYWYRQLPEEGLKFMVYLQKENIIDESGMPKERFSAEFPKEGPSILRIQQVVRGDSAAYFCASSQLGAVDTQYFGPGTRLTVL.

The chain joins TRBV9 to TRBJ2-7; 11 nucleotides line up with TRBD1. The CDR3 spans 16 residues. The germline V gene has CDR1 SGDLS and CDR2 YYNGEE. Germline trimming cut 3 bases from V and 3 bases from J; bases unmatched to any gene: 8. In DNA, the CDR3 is TGTGCCAGCAGCGCGGCCGGGACAGGGGGAATCTACGAGCAGTACTTC. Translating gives CASSAAGTGGIYEQYF.

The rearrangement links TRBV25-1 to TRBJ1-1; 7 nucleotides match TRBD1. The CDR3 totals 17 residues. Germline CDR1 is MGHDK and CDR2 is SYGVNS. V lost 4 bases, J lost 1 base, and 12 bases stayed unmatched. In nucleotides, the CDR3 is TGTGCCAGCAGTGGATATAGACAGGGAGACTGGAACACTGAAGCTTTCTTT. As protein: CASSGYRQGDWNTEAFF.

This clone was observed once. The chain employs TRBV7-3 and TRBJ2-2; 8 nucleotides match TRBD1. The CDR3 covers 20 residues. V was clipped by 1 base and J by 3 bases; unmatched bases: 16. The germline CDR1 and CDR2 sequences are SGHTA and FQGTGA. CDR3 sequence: CASSLRDRFVEQGDTGELFF. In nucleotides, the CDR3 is TGTGCCAGCAGCTTAAGGGATCGATTTGTGGAACAGGGGGACACCGGGGAGCTGTTTTTT. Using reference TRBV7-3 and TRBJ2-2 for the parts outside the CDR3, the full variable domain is GAGVSQTPSNKVTEKGKYVELRCDPISGHTALYWYRQSLGQGPEFLIYFQGTGAADDSGLPNDRFFAVRPEGSVSTLKIQRTERGDSAVYLCASSLRDRFVEQGDTGELFFGEGSRLTVL.

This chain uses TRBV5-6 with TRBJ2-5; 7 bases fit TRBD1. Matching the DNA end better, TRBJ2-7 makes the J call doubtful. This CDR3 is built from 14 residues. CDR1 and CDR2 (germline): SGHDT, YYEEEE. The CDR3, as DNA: TGTGCCAGCACTACGGGACAGTCAATCTACGAGCAGTACTTC. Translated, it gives CASTTGQSIYEQYF.

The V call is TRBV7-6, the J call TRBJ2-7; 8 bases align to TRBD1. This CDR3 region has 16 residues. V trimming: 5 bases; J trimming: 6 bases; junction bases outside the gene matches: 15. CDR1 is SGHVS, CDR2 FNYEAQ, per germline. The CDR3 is CASSIGPGQGFSEQYF. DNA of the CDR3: TGTGCCAGCAGCATAGGTCCCGGACAGGGCTTCAGCGAGCAGTACTTC.

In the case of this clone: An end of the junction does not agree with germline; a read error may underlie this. DNA of the CDR3: TGTGCCAGCACTTTAGCCATGACAACTTCAGGCTACACCTTC. Protein sequence: CASTLAMTTSGYTF. The chain recombines TRBV28 with TRBJ1-2; D is unresolved. Looked up from germline, CDR1 is MDHEN and CDR2 is SYDVKM. The CDR3 contains 14 residues.

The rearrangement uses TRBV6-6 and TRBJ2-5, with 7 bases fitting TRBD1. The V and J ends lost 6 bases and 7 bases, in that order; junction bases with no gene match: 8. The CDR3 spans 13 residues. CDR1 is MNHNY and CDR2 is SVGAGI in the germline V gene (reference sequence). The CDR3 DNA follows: TGTGCCAGCAGCCCCGGGACAGCTACGACCCAGTACTTC. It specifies CASSPGTATTQYF.

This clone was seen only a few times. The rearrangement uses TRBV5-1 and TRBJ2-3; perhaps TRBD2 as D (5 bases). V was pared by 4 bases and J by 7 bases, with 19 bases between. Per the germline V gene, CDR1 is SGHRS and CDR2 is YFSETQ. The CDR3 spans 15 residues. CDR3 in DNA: TGCGCCAGCAGCGGAGGTCAGAGTCAGGCCAATACGCAGTATTTT. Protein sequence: CASSGGQSQANTQYF.

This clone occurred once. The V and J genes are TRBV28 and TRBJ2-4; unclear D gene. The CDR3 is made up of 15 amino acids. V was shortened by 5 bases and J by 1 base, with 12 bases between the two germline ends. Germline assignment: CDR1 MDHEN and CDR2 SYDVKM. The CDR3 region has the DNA TGTGCCAGCAGTGAGCTGAATGTGGCCAAAAACATTCAGTACTTC. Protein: CASSELNVAKNIQYF.

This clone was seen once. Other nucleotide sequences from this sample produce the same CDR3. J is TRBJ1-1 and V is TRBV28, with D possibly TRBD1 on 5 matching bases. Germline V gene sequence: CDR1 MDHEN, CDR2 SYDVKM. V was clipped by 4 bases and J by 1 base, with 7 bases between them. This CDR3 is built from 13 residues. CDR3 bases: TGTGCCAGCAGTTCCGGACAGAACACTGAAGCTTTCTTT. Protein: CASSSGQNTEAFF.

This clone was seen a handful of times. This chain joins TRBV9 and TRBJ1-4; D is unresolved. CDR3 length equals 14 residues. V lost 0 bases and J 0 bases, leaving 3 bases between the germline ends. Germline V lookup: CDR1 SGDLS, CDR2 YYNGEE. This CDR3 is CASSVGATNEKLFF. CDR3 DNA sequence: TGTGCCAGCAGCGTAGGGGCAACTAATGAAAAACTGTTTTTT.